A selection of T cell receptor beta chains follows, all from one sample in a study of graft-versus-host responses after intestinal transplantation. The table came from immunoSEQ multiplex PCR; TCRdb's copy has only in-frame clones and leaves some out. The data show about 97,000 clones, around nine tenths seen once. Sequenced here: PBMCs, sampled approximately 420 days after intestinal transplant. These receptors all come from a human patient who received an intestinal transplant, so some T cells may come from the graft donor. The CDR3 runs from the conserved cysteine through the conserved F or W. A D gene is named only where the DNA matches it firmly. For some rows the clone size is stated as once, few or many, or as a class when expanded; others skip it.

NA	NA	TRBJ1-6	TRBV5-1	TGCGCCAGCAGCTTTGGACAAGAGGCGGCACCCCTCCACTTT	CASSFGQEAAPLHF
NA	NA	TRBJ1-6	TRBV27	TGTGCCAGCAGCGCGGCTGCAGGGGATAATTCACCCCTCCACTTT	CASSAAAGDNSPLHF
NA	NA	TRBJ1-1	TRBV5-1	TGCGCCAGCAGCGCCACCGGGAACCGGGGCACTGAAGCTTTCTTT	CASSATGNRGTEAFF
NA	NA	TRBJ1-5	TRBV6-5	TGTGCCAGCAGTTACGTAGGTTTTTTAGGCAATCAGCCCCAGCATTTT	CASSYVGFLGNQPQHF
NA	TRBD2	TRBJ2-3	TRBV4-1	TGCGCCAGCAGCCAAGGACTAGCGGGGGGGCCGGGAGATACGCAGTATTTT	CASSQGLAGGPGDTQYF
NA	NA	TRBJ1-1	TRBV29-1	TGCAGCGGATACAGGCCAGAGAACACTGAAGCTTTCTTT	CSGYRPENTEAFF
NA	TRBD1	TRBJ1-4	TRBV6-5	TGTGCCAGCAGTCCCCGGACAGGGAATGAAAAACTGTTTTTT	CASSPRTGNEKLFF
NA	NA	TRBJ2-7	TRBV19	TGTGCCAGAGAGGGGGAACCCTGCTCCTACGAGCAGTACTTC	CAREGEPCSYEQYF
NA	TRBD1	TRBJ1-4	TRBV10-3	TGTGCCATCAACGACAGGGGGCCGGATGAAAAACTGTTTTTT	CAINDRGPDEKLFF
NA	TRBD1	TRBJ1-2	TRBV6-1	TGTGCCAGCAGCGAGGACAGGGGGGGCTATGGCTACACCTTC	CASSEDRGGYGYTF
NA	NA	TRBJ1-1	TRBV7-9	TGTGCCAGCAGCTTAGAAGGTCCGGTGAACACTGAAGCTTTCTTT	CASSLEGPVNTEAFF
NA	TRBD2	TRBJ2-5	TRBV10-2	TGCGCCAGCAGCCCCCTAACAACTAGCGTCCAAGAGACCCAGTACTTC	CASSPLTTSVQETQYF
NA	NA	TRBJ1-1	TRBV14	TGTGCCAGCAGCCAAAGAAACACTGAAGCTTTCTTT	CASSQRNTEAFF
NA	TRBD1	TRBJ1-1	TRBV29-1	TGCAGCGTGGTATACAGGGGGCGCGGGGGCACTGAAGCTTTCTTT	CSVVYRGRGGTEAFF
NA	TRBD1	TRBJ2-3	TRBV6-5	TGTGCCAGCAGTTACGGGACAGGGGGCCCAGATACGCAGTATTTT	CASSYGTGGPDTQYF
once	NA	TRBJ2-5	TRBV5-1	TGCGCCAGCAGCTTTTCGGCCCAAGAGACCCAGTACTTC	CASSFSAQETQYF
NA	NA	TRBJ1-3	TRBV19	TGTGCCAGTGGACTATCAGGGAGCTCTGGAAACACCATATATTTT	CASGLSGSSGNTIYF
NA	NA	TRBJ1-5	TRBV25-1	TGTGCCAGCAGTGAATGGGGAGGGGGCAATCAGCCCCAGCATTTT	CASSEWGGGNQPQHF
NA	TRBD1	TRBJ1-4	TRBV18	TGTGCCAGCTCACAAAGACAGGGGTCTACAACTAATGAAAAACTGTTTTTT	CASSQRQGSTTNEKLFF
NA	NA	TRBJ1-2	TRBV5-4	TGTGCCAGCAGCCCCGACAGGAACCGTGGCTACACCTTC	CASSPDRNRGYTF
NA	NA	TRBJ1-6	TRBV7-3	TGTGCCAGCAGCTTAGGGGGGCTTGGCAGGGTTTCCCGACGGAACCTTAATTCACCCCTCCACTTT	CASSLGGLGRVSRRNLNSPLHF
few	NA	TRBJ2-7	TRBV21-1	TGTGCCATCCCGGGACGCTACGAGCAGTACTTC	CAIPGRYEQYF
NA	NA	TRBJ2-3	TRBV18	TGTGCCAGCTCTCGGGGGTGGCCAGATACGCAGTATTTT	CASSRGWPDTQYF
NA	NA	TRBJ1-1	TRBV9	TGTGCCAGCAGCGTAAAGAGGAACCTTACTGAAGCTTTCTTT	CASSVKRNLTEAFF
NA	TRBD1	TRBJ1-1	TRBV7-9	TGTGCCAGCAGCTCCCGACAGGGTGGGACTGAAGCTTTCTTT	CASSSRQGGTEAFF
NA	TRBD1	TRBJ1-2	TRBV9	TGTGCCAGCAGCTCCCGGACAGGCGAGGACTATGGCTACACCTTC	CASSSRTGEDYGYTF
once	NA	TRBJ1-2	TRBV11-1	TGTGCCAGCAGCACACCCCCCCCGGGAACGGGGGGCTACACCTTC	CASSTPPPGTGGYTF
NA	TRBD2	TRBJ2-3	TRBV15	TGTGCCACCTCCTCGGGGGGGTCGGATACGCAGTATTTT	CATSSGGSDTQYF
NA	NA	TRBJ2-5	TRBV4-1	TGCGCCAGCAGCCAAGGGGGTCCGGGACACGTCCAAGAGACCCAGTACTTC	CASSQGGPGHVQETQYF
NA	NA	TRBJ1-5	TRBV19	TGTGCCAGTACTCCGGGGTATCAACCCCAGCATTTT	CASTPGYQPQHF
once	NA	TRBJ2-7	TRBV27	TGTGCCAGCAGTTTAGGTGGAGCGGCCGCCTCCTACGAGCAGTACTTC	CASSLGGAAASYEQYF
NA	NA	TRBJ2-5	TRBV13	TGTGCCAGCAGCTTAGAACAGGCCCCAGAGACCCAGTACTTC	CASSLEQAPETQYF
NA	NA	TRBJ2-3	TRBV7-3	TGTGCCAGCAGCCCGTTGGGGGGCACCACAGATACGCAGTATTTT	CASSPLGGTTDTQYF
once	TRBD2	TRBJ2-1	TRBV7-3	TGTGCCAGCAGCCTCCTAGCGGGGGGTGAGCAGTTCTTC	CASSLLAGGEQFF
NA	NA	TRBJ2-1	TRBV5-5	TGTGCCAGCAGCTTGGTGGTCCATGAGCAGTTCTTC	CASSLVVHEQFF
NA	NA	TRBJ2-3	TRBV13	TGTGCCAGCAGCTTCCCAAGGGCAGATACGCAGTATTTT	CASSFPRADTQYF
NA	TRBD1	TRBJ1-2	TRBV11-2	TGTGCCAGCAGCTTAGGACAGGGCTTCTATGGCTACACCTTC	CASSLGQGFYGYTF
NA	NA	TRBJ2-3	TRBV7-3	TGTGCCAGCAGCCCCGAGGTTGCGGATACGCAGTATTTT	CASSPEVADTQYF
NA	NA	TRBJ1-1	TRBV5-6	TGTGCCAGCAGCTTACTGCCCACTGAAGCTTTCTTT	CASSLLPTEAFF
NA	NA	TRBJ2-1	TRBV6-1	TGTGCCAGCAGTGACAAGGACTACAATGAGCAGTTCTTC	CASSDKDYNEQFF
NA	NA	TRBJ2-5	TRBV11-1	TGTGCCAGCAGCTTAACGGCGGTGAAAGAGACCCAGTACTTC	CASSLTAVKETQYF
NA	NA	TRBJ2-7	TRBV4-1	TGCGCCAGCAGCCCGTCCGGTGTCGGGAGCTCCTACGAGCAGTACTTC	CASSPSGVGSSYEQYF